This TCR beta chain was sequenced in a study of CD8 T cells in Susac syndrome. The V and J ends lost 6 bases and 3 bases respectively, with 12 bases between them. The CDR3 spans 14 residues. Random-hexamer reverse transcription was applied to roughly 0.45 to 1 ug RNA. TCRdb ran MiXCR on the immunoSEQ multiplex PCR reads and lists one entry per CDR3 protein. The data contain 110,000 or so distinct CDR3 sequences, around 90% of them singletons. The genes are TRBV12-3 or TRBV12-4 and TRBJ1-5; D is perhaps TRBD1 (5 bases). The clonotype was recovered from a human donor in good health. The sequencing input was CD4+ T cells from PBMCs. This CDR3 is CASSSGALNQPQHF. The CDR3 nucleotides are TGTGCCAGCAGCAGCGGGGCCCTCAATCAGCCCCAGCATTTT.